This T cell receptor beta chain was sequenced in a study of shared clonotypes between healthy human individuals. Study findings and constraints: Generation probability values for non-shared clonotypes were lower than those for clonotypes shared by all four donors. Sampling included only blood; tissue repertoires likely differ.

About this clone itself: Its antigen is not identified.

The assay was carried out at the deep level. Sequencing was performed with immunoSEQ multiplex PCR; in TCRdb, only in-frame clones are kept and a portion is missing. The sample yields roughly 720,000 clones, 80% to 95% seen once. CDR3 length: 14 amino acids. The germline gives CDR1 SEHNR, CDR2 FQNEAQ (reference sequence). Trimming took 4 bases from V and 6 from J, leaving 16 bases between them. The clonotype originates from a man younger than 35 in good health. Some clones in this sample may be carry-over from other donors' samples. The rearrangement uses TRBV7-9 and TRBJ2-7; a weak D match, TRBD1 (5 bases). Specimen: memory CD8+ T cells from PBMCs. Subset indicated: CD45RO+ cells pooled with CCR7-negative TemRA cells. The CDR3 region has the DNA TGTGCCAGCAGCTCACAGGCTTCCGCCCGCGAGCAGTACTTC. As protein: CASSSQASAREQYF.